The 27 T cell receptor beta chains presented below share a single source sample, sequenced in a study of CD8+ T cells in alopecia areata. Once RNA had been extracted, it was reverse transcribed into cDNA to act as the sequencing template. Profiled with immunoSEQ multiplex PCR; TCRdb holds only in-frame clones, not every one. The sample yields some 200,000 clones, about 58% seen once. Treatment indicated: oral pan-JAK inhibitor, 5-10 mg twice daily. This material consisted of CD4+ T cells sorted from blood, taken at week 4, from a patient treated with tofacitinib. All receptors come from a human donor with alopecia areata.

V is TRBV18 and J is TRBJ2-7; TRBD2 is a possible D gene (6 bases). Germline values: CDR1 KGHSH, CDR2 LQKENI. There are 14 residues in the CDR3. V gave up 1 base and J gave up 2 bases, with 9 bases separating them. The CDR3 spells CASSPQEGTYEQYF. Written as DNA, the CDR3 is TGTGCCAGCTCACCACAGGAGGGGACCTACGAGCAGTACTTC. The full variable domain, with the rest looked up from reference TRBV18 and TRBJ2-7, is NAGVMQNPRHLVRRRGQEARLRCSPMKGHSHVYWYRQLPEEGLKFMVYLQKENIIDESGMPKERFSAEFPKEGPSILRIQQVVRGDSAAYFCASSPQEGTYEQYFGPGTRLTVT.

V and J are TRBV7-2 and TRBJ1-5; 7 nucleotides align to TRBD1. Germline CDR1 reads SGHTA; CDR2 reads FQGNSA. V shed 1 base and J 4 bases; nucleotides not matched to a gene: 10. The CDR3 length is 17 residues. CDR3 DNA: TGTGCCAGCAGCTTAGATAGATGGACAGGAGAAAATCAGCCCCAGCATTTT. Protein product: CASSLDRWTGENQPQHF.

This clone was counted a few times. The J gene is TRBJ2-1, the V gene TRBV4-3, with 7 nucleotides matching TRBD2. Germline V gene sequence: CDR1 LGHNA, CDR2 YSLEER. V shed 3 bases, J shed 4 bases, and the junction held 9 bases outside the gene matches. The length of the CDR3 is 16 residues. The CDR3 DNA reads TGCGCCAGCAGCCATCTACTAAGCGGGGCTTACAATGAGCAGTTCTTC. This gives the protein CASSHLLSGAYNEQFF.

The chain recombines TRBV28 with TRBJ1-2; D not resolved. Deletions cut 2 bases from V and 2 bases from J, with 6 bases between. The germline gives CDR1 MDHEN, CDR2 SYDVKM. The CDR3 has 13 residues. The CDR3 coding sequence is TGTGCCAGCAGTTTACCCCTGAACTATGGCTACACCTTC. Its protein is CASSLPLNYGYTF.

V usage is TRBV29-1 and J usage is TRBJ1-1; TRBD1 aligns across 7 bases. CDR1 SQVTM and CDR2 ANQGSEA come from the germline V gene. The trim removed 3 bases at V and 4 bases at J, leaving 5 bases unmatched. The CDR3 loop spans 13 amino acids. The CDR3, as DNA: TGCAGCGTTGACTCGACAGGGATCACTGAAGCTTTCTTT. Translation: CSVDSTGITEAFF.

A few counts support this clone. The rearrangement joins TRBV2 to TRBJ1-2, with D tentatively TRBD1 (5 bases). CDR3 length: 12 amino acids. Trimming removed 2 bases at V and 6 bases at J, with 7 bases between. CDR1 and CDR2 (germline): SNHLY, FYNNEI. CDR3 sequence reads: CASSEQGNGYTF. In nucleotides, the CDR3 is TGTGCCAGCAGTGAACAGGGAAATGGCTACACCTTC.

The rearrangement links TRBV27 to TRBJ2-7, with no clear D. Trimming left V 7 bases short and J 7 bases short, with 8 bases between. The length of the CDR3 is 10 residues. The germline V gene encodes CDR1 MNHEY and CDR2 SMNVEV (reference sequence). For the CDR3, the DNA is TGTGCCAGCAAACTTAGAGAGCAGTACTTC. Protein sequence: CASKLREQYF.

On this clone: This clone may be a read error of a much larger clone one base away. As DNA, the CDR3 is TGTGCCAGCAGTCAGGCAGATACGCAGTATTTT. Protein sequence: CASSQADTQYF. The J gene is TRBJ2-3, the V gene TRBV25-1; D is ambiguous. CDR3 length: 11 amino acids. V gave up 5 bases and J gave up 4 bases, with 4 bases separating them. The germline CDR1 and CDR2 sequences are MGHDK and SYGVNS.

This clone showed up just a few times. The CDR3: CASSPEGIYGYTF. The CDR3 coding sequence is TGTGCCAGCAGCCCCGAGGGGATCTATGGCTACACCTTC. This chain uses TRBV7-9 with TRBJ1-2; D perhaps matches TRBD1 (5 bases). The CDR3 runs 13 residues. V shed 5 bases and J shed 4 bases, with 11 bases lying between them. Germline CDR1 is SEHNR and CDR2 is FQNEAQ (reference sequence).

J is TRBJ1-1 and V is TRBV10-3; D is possibly TRBD1 (5 bases). Trimming shortened V by 4 bases and J by 0 bases, and 12 bases separated the two germline ends. Germline lookup yields CDR1 ENHRY and CDR2 SYGVKD. The CDR3 consists of 15 residues. The CDR3 coding sequence is TGTGCCATCAGTGGCGTCAGGGATCTGAACACTGAAGCTTTCTTT. This gives the protein CAISGVRDLNTEAFF.

This clone was counted only a few times. V is TRBV29-1 and J is TRBJ2-7, with D possibly TRBD1 on 6 matching bases. The length of the CDR3 is 11 residues. In germline, CDR1 is SQVTM, CDR2 ANQGSEA. V gave up 7 bases and J gave up 7 bases, with 14 bases separating them. The CDR3 DNA is TGCAGCGCCCCAGGGGTCTGGGAGCAGTACTTC. Translation gives CSAPGVWEQYF.

This chain links TRBV30 with TRBJ2-6; TRBD1 agrees at 11 bases. Germline assignment: CDR1 GTSNPN and CDR2 SVGIG (reference sequence). This CDR3 is built from 16 residues. V shed 1 base, J shed 7 bases, and the junction held 6 bases outside the gene matches. CDR3 in amino acids: CAWSAIGTGGANVLTF. The CDR3 DNA is TGTGCCTGGAGTGCGATAGGGACAGGGGGAGCCAACGTCCTGACTTTC.

The genes are TRBV5-3 and TRBJ1-3; D not certain. TRBV5-3 is an ORF; its function is uncertain. The CDR3 extends over 14 amino acids. Trimming pared 6 bases from V and 0 bases from J, leaving 10 bases between. As DNA, the CDR3 is TGTGCCAGAAATCCTACGAGCTCTGGAAACACCATATATTTT. Translation gives CARNPTSSGNTIYF.

The V call is TRBV5-6, the J call TRBJ1-2; 9 nucleotides line up with TRBD1. Germline CDR1 and CDR2: SGHDT and YYEEEE. The CDR3 extends over 16 amino acids. Germline trimming cut 4 bases from V and 2 bases from J; bases unmatched to any gene: 9. This CDR3 reads CASSQIGQGTNYGYTF. CDR3 nucleotide sequence: TGTGCCAGCAGCCAAATTGGACAGGGGACAAACTATGGCTACACCTTC. The whole variable domain, filled in from reference TRBV5-6 and TRBJ1-2, reads DAGVTQSPTHLIKTRGQQVTLRCSPKSGHDTVSWYQQALGQGPQFIFQYYEEEERQRGNFPDRFSGHQFPNYSSELNVNALLLGDSALYLCASSQIGQGTNYGYTFGSGTRLTVV.

This clone was observed a handful of times. V and J are TRBV12-5 and TRBJ2-5; no definite D call. This CDR3 contains 12 residues. Germline assignment: CDR1 LGHNT and CDR2 FRNRAP. Trimming cost V 5 bases and J 7 bases, with 11 bases left between them. The CDR3 nucleotides read TGTGCTAGTGGTCCGGGCCCGGGGACCCAGTACTTC. Protein product: CASGPGPGTQYF.

This clone appeared a few times. The V gene is TRBV12-5, the J gene TRBJ2-3; possibly TRBD2 for D (6 bases). This CDR3 spans 16 amino acids. Trimming left V 3 bases short and J 4 bases short, with 17 bases between. CDR1 and CDR2 (germline): LGHNT, FRNRAP. DNA of the CDR3: TGTGCTAGTGGTTTAGGACGCGGGGACCCGGCAGATACGCAGTATTTT. Translation: CASGLGRGDPADTQYF.

V usage is TRBV5-1 and J usage is TRBJ1-2; D call uncertain. V was trimmed by 5 bases and J by 6 bases, leaving 17 bases between them. The length of the CDR3 is 14 residues. Germline V gene data show CDR1 as SGHRS and CDR2 as YFSETQ. CDR3 in amino acids: CASRPGSADDGYTF. CDR3 in DNA: TGCGCCAGCAGGCCCGGTTCGGCGGACGATGGCTACACCTTC.

The genes are TRBV15 and TRBJ1-4; the D is unclear. V was pared by 1 base and J by 0 bases, with 6 bases between. Per germline, CDR1 LNHNV and CDR2 YYDKDF (reference sequence). The CDR3 extends over 15 amino acids. DNA for the CDR3: TGTGCCACCAGCAGAGCCCTTGCAACTAATGAAAAACTGTTTTTT. Its protein is CATSRALATNEKLFF.

This chain joins TRBV15 and TRBJ2-3, with D uncertain. The CDR3 contains 13 residues. Looked up from germline, CDR1 is LNHNV and CDR2 is YYDKDF (reference sequence). V was shortened by 1 base and J by 5 bases, with 7 bases between the two germline ends. The CDR3 nucleotides read TGTGCCACCAGCAGAGTGGGCGAAGATACGCAGTATTTT. Encoded protein: CATSRVGEDTQYF. Supplemented by reference TRBV15 and TRBJ2-3, the full variable domain reads DAMVIQNPRYQVTQFGKPVTLSCSQTLNHNVMYWYQQKSSQAPKLLFHYYDKDFNNEADTPDNFQSRRPNTSFCFLDIRSPGLGDTAMYLCATSRVGEDTQYFGPGTRLTVL.

The chain is built from TRBV10-3 and TRBJ2-3; D is unresolved. In germline, CDR1 is ENHRY, CDR2 SYGVKD. This CDR3 contains 11 residues. Trimming took 6 bases from V and 3 from J, leaving 4 bases between them. This CDR3 reads CAIRITDTQYF. DNA of the CDR3: TGTGCCATCAGAATAACAGATACGCAGTATTTT.

The chain combines TRBV7-2 with TRBJ1-5; 7 bases line up with TRBD1. After removal of 5 bases from V and 2 bases from J, the junction contained 9 bases not matched to a gene. The germline V gene has CDR1 SGHTA and CDR2 FQGNSA. There are 16 residues in the CDR3. CDR3 residues: CASSERQGRGNQPQHF. The CDR3 nucleotides read TGTGCCAGCAGCGAACGACAGGGTCGGGGCAATCAGCCCCAGCATTTT.

V gene TRBV29-1 combines with J gene TRBJ1-1; D is ambiguous. V was trimmed by 7 bases and J by 4 bases, leaving 10 bases between them. Per germline, CDR1 SQVTM and CDR2 ANQGSEA. The CDR3 has 11 residues. The chain's CDR3 is CSAAGRTEAFF. DNA of the CDR3: TGCAGCGCCGCGGGCCGCACTGAAGCTTTCTTT.

The V call is TRBV30, the J call TRBJ1-6; 7 bases agree with TRBD1. V shed 5 bases and J 10 bases; nucleotides not matched to a gene: 17. CDR1 and CDR2 (germline): GTSNPN, SVGIG (reference sequence). The CDR3 has 16 amino acids. CDR3 amino acids: CAWDLGGGRPGSPLHF. CDR3 DNA sequence: TGTGCCTGGGACTTGGGAGGGGGCCGGCCGGGGTCACCCCTCCACTTT.

The chain joins TRBV21-1 to TRBJ2-5; no check of the table's D call, TRBD1, against the DNA was made. The J call could be wrong; TRBJ2-7 is a better fit for the DNA end. TRBV21-1 is listed as a pseudogene. The CDR3 length is 14 residues. The CDR3 protein is CASSGTGGRDEQYF. The DNA for the CDR3 is TGTGCCAGCAGCGGGACAGGGGGCCGGGACGAGCAGTACTTC.

The V and J genes are TRBV5-6 and TRBJ1-2; TRBD1 might be the D (5 bases). Per the germline V gene, CDR1 is SGHDT and CDR2 is YYEEEE. The CDR3 consists of 14 residues. The V end was cut by 4 bases, the J end by 4 bases, with 14 bases between. The CDR3 DNA is TGTGCCAGCAGCGACCCCACAGGCCCCTATGGCTACACCTTC. Encoded protein: CASSDPTGPYGYTF.

The rearrangement joins TRBV29-1 to TRBJ1-1; D remains unclear. The germline CDR1 and CDR2 sequences are SQVTM and ANQGSEA. V dropped 7 bases and J dropped 1 base, with 7 bases sitting between them. This CDR3 contains 11 residues. CDR3 coding DNA: TGCAGCGCGGTGGAGAACACTGAAGCTTTCTTT. Protein sequence: CSAVENTEAFF.

The V call is TRBV18, the J call TRBJ2-1, with 7 nucleotides matching TRBD2. J gave up 2 bases and V 4 bases, and 5 bases lay outside the gene matches. The CDR3 contains 15 residues. Germline V lookup: CDR1 KGHSH, CDR2 LQKENI. DNA of the CDR3: TGTGCCAGCTCACTGACTAGCCCGACCTACAATGAGCAGTTCTTC. Protein: CASSLTSPTYNEQFF.